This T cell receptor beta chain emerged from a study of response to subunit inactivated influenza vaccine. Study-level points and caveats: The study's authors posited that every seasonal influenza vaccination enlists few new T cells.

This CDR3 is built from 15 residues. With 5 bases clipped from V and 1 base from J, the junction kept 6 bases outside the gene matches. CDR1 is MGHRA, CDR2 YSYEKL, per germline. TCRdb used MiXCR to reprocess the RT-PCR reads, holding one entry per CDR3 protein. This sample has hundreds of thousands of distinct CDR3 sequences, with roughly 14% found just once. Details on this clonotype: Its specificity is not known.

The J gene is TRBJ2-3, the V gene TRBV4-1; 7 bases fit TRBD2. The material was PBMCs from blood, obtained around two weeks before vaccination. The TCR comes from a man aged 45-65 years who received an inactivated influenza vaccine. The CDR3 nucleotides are TGCGCCAGCAGCGGGGGAGCGGGGCGCACAGATACGCAGTATTTT. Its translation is CASSGGAGRTDTQYF.